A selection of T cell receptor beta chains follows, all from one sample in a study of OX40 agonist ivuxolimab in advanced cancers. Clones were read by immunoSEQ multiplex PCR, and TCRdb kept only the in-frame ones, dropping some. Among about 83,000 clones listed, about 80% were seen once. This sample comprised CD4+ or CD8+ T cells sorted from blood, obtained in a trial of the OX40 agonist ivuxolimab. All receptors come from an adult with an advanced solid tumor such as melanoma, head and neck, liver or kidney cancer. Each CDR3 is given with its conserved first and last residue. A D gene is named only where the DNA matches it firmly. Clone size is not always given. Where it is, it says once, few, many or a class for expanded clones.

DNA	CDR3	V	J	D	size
TGTGCCAGCAGTTACTCGATATGGAATTACGAGCAGTACTTC	CASSYSIWNYEQYF	TRBV6-6	TRBJ2-7	NA	NA
TGTGCCAGCAGTTCCCCCGGGACAGGGATAGATACGCAGTATTTT	CASSSPGTGIDTQYF	TRBV28	TRBJ2-3	TRBD1	NA
TGCGCCAGCAGCCAAGAACCCGGACAGGGCTGGTATCAGCCCCAGCATTTT	CASSQEPGQGWYQPQHF	TRBV4-1	TRBJ1-5	TRBD1	NA
TGTGCCAGCAGCTCCCGGATGACGGGACAGGGGATGGACATTCAGTACTTC	CASSSRMTGQGMDIQYF	TRBV7-2	TRBJ2-4	TRBD1	NA
TGCGCCAGCAGCTTGCAAGGTCAAGAGACCCAGTACTTC	CASSLQGQETQYF	TRBV5-1	TRBJ2-5	NA	NA
TGTGCCAGCAGCTTAGTTGCAGGGAGGGAGCAGTACTTC	CASSLVAGREQYF	TRBV7-2	TRBJ2-7	NA	once
TGCAGCGTTAACCTTCAGGTGGGGACAGATGGCTACACCTTC	CSVNLQVGTDGYTF	TRBV29-1	TRBJ1-2	TRBD1	NA
TGTGCCAGCTCTGGCAGGGGGCTCCATGGCTACACCTTC	CASSGRGLHGYTF	TRBV28	TRBJ1-2	TRBD1	NA
TGCGCCAGCAGCCAAGATCCGTCAGGGACCAGCACAGATACGCAGTATTTT	CASSQDPSGTSTDTQYF	TRBV4-1	TRBJ2-3	NA	NA
TGTGCCAGTAGCCTCCAACAGGGGACTAGCACAGATACGCAGTATTTT	CASSLQQGTSTDTQYF	TRBV19	TRBJ2-3	NA	NA
TGCACCAGCAGCCAGGACCCATCCTCCGGGGGGAGGACAGATACGCAGTATTTT	CTSSQDPSSGGRTDTQYF	TRBV1	TRBJ2-3	NA	NA
TGTGCCAGCTCACTTTCCCCGGCCGACAACACTGAAGCTTTCTTT	CASSLSPADNTEAFF	TRBV18	TRBJ1-1	NA	few
TGTGCCAGAAGCTTGGTCCAGGGGGCTAATTCACCCCTCCACTTT	CARSLVQGANSPLHF	TRBV5-3	TRBJ1-6	TRBD1	NA
TGTGCCAGCAGTTTAGGTGGCTTAGCGGGTACGCAGTATTTT	CASSLGGLAGTQYF	TRBV28	TRBJ2-3	TRBD2	NA
TGTGCCAGTAGTATGGCCGGGGGGGCTTTCTTT	CASSMAGGAFF	TRBV19	TRBJ1-1	NA	NA
TGTGCCAGTAGTACTCCGGGACAGGGGGCTCTTGAAAGCAATCAGCCCCAGCATTTT	CASSTPGQGALESNQPQHF	TRBV19	TRBJ1-5	TRBD1	NA
TGCAGTGCTAGTCGTGGACAGCAGTTCTTC	CSASRGQQFF	TRBV20-1	TRBJ2-1	NA	NA
TGCGCCAGCAGCCCCGGGTCCACAACCTACAATGAGCAGTTCTTC	CASSPGSTTYNEQFF	TRBV5-1	TRBJ2-1	NA	NA
TGCGCCAGCATCCCATTTCCCGGGACAGCTCACTATGGCTACACCTTC	CASIPFPGTAHYGYTF	TRBV5-1	TRBJ1-2	TRBD1	NA